These 27 T cell receptor beta chains were all obtained from the same sample, sequenced in a study of CD8+ T cells in alopecia areata. RNA, once extracted, was reverse transcribed into cDNA for use as the sequencing template. Sequencing used immunoSEQ multiplex PCR; TCRdb keeps in-frame clones, though not all of them. Of approximately 200,000 clones listed, 40% to 55% are singletons. Documented treatment: oral pan-JAK inhibitor, 5-10 mg twice daily. Sample: CD4+ T cells sorted from blood, taken around week 37, from a patient treated with tofacitinib. These receptors were taken from a human donor with alopecia areata.

On this clone: Other DNA sequences within the sample encode an identical CDR3. The CDR3 spells CASSYSRVYNEQFF. The CDR3 nucleotides are TGTGCCAGCAGTTACTCCAGGGTATACAATGAGCAGTTCTTC. The chain links TRBV6-6 to TRBJ2-1; maybe TRBD1 (5 bases). The germline V gene encodes CDR1 MNHNY and CDR2 SVGAGI (reference sequence). The V and J ends lost 0 bases and 4 bases respectively, with 7 bases between them. This CDR3 is 14 amino acids long.

This clone was observed a few times. The CDR3 here is CASSGTSEPYEQYF. The CDR3 DNA is TGTGCCTCCTCCGGGACTAGCGAGCCCTACGAGCAGTACTTC. V usage is TRBV30 and J usage is TRBJ2-7; 10 nucleotides match TRBD2. The CDR3 runs 14 residues. Trimming took 7 bases from V and 2 from J; bases not matched to a gene: 8. Germline CDR1 reads GTSNPN; CDR2 reads SVGIG (reference sequence).

A single count supports this clone. The V gene is TRBV5-1, the J gene TRBJ2-1, with TRBD2 matching 9 bases. Germline V CDR1 and CDR2: SGHRS, YFSETQ. The V gene end was trimmed by 1 base and the J gene end by 9 bases; junction bases not matched to a gene: 5. This CDR3 has 14 amino acids. CDR3 region: CASSLFGTSIEQFF. The CDR3 coding sequence is TGCGCCAGCAGCTTGTTCGGGACTAGCATTGAGCAGTTCTTC.

The J gene is TRBJ1-2, the V gene TRBV7-9; TRBD1 agrees at 7 bases. CDR3 size: 14 residues. J gave up 5 bases and V 5 bases, and 8 bases lay outside the gene matches. Per germline, CDR1 SEHNR and CDR2 FQNEAQ (reference sequence). CDR3 bases: TGTGCCAGCAGCCGGACAGGCGTTAAGTATGGCTACACCTTC. Its protein is CASSRTGVKYGYTF.

The gene calls are TRBV5-4 and TRBJ2-1; possibly TRBD1 for D (6 bases). The CDR3 is made up of 16 amino acids. Germline CDR1 is SGHNT and CDR2 is YYREEE (reference sequence). Trimming took off 4 bases at V and 4 bases at J, with 18 bases between the two ends. Written as DNA, the CDR3 is TGTGCCAGCAGCCAAGGGTCACAGGGACCATACAATGAGCAGTTCTTC. Its protein product is CASSQGSQGPYNEQFF.

V is TRBV29-1 and J is TRBJ2-1, with 8 bases lining up with TRBD2. Germline V gives CDR1 SQVTM, CDR2 ANQGSEA. V was pared by 1 base and J by 6 bases, with 8 bases of the junction left unmatched. CDR3 size: 15 residues. The CDR3 here is CSVEGRNGRANEQFF. As DNA, the CDR3 is TGCAGCGTTGAAGGACGGAACGGGAGGGCCAATGAGCAGTTCTTC.

V and J are TRBV5-1 and TRBJ2-5; 8 nucleotides align to TRBD2. The CDR3 covers 13 residues. The J segment lost 4 bases and the V segment lost 7 bases, leaving 6 bases of the junction unmatched. Germline lookup yields CDR1 SGHRS and CDR2 YFSETQ. CDR3 amino acids: CASRSLAGETQYF. DNA of the CDR3: TGCGCCAGCCGTTCGCTAGCGGGAGAGACCCAGTACTTC.

The V and J genes are TRBV7-4 and TRBJ1-5; no definite D call. The germline V and J ends were trimmed by 1 base and 1 base, with 8 bases remaining between them. Germline CDR1 is SGHVT and CDR2 is SQSDAQ. The CDR3 contains 15 residues. The CDR3 DNA reads as TGTGCCAGCAGCTTAGGGCACCTCAGCAATCAGCCCCAGCATTTT. Translated: CASSLGHLSNQPQHF.

This chain uses TRBV25-1 with TRBJ2-1; 8 bases are shared with TRBD1. The J segment lost 4 bases and the V segment lost 1 base, leaving 3 bases of the junction unmatched. Germline CDR1 reads MGHDK; CDR2 reads SYGVNS. CDR3 size: 15 residues. CDR3 bases: TGTGCCAGCAGTGAATCCGGGACAGGATACAATGAGCAGTTCTTC. Translated: CASSESGTGYNEQFF.

This clone was observed a single time. The junction differs from germline at one of its ends, possibly a read error. The J gene is TRBJ2-1, the V gene TRBV7-7, with TRBD2 matching 7 bases. The CDR3 extends over 15 amino acids. CDR1 is SSHAT, CDR2 FNYEAQ, per germline (reference sequence). CDR3 residues: CASSPQRDFGGEQFF. CDR3 DNA sequence: TGTGCTAGCAGCCCCCAGCGGGACTTTGGGGGTGAGCAGTTCTTC.

The sample holds one count of this clone. The gene calls are TRBV30 and TRBJ2-7; D unresolved. CDR1 is GTSNPN, CDR2 SVGIG, per germline (reference sequence). CDR3 length: 12 amino acids. V was shortened by 3 bases and J by 7 bases, with 13 bases between the two germline ends. The CDR3 here is CAWSPRLGEQYF. In nucleotides, the CDR3 is TGTGCCTGGAGCCCCAGACTGGGAGAGCAGTACTTC.

There are many counts of this clone. This chain connects TRBV6-5 to TRBJ2-5; D gene uncertain. Germline-derived CDR1 and CDR2 are MNHEY and SVGAGI. This CDR3 spans 11 amino acids. V dropped 5 bases and J dropped 12 bases, with 13 bases sitting between them. CDR3 protein: CASSSRWREYF. CDR3 sequence (DNA): TGTGCCAGCAGTAGCCGGTGGCGCGAGTACTTC.

This clone has just a few counts. CDR3 protein: CASSAGQPISGNTIYF. Written as DNA, the CDR3 is TGTGCCAGCAGCGCCGGACAGCCCATCTCTGGAAACACCATATATTTT. The chain joins TRBV5-4 to TRBJ1-3; D perhaps matches TRBD1 (6 bases). Germline V gene data show CDR1 as SGHNT and CDR2 as YYREEE (reference sequence). This CDR3 has 16 residues. V was cut by 4 bases and J by 0 bases, with 14 bases left in between.

This clone occurred a few times. The genes are TRBV29-1 and TRBJ2-1; a possible D gene is TRBD1 (6 bases). CDR3 length equals 12 residues. From germline, CDR1 is SQVTM and CDR2 ANQGSEA. V lost 2 bases and J 10 bases, leaving 12 bases between the germline ends. CDR3 amino acids: CSVELGGSEQFF. The CDR3 DNA is TGCAGCGTTGAATTAGGGGGATCGGAGCAGTTCTTC.

The rearrangement links TRBV9 to TRBJ1-4; D gene unclear. The CDR3 is made up of 14 amino acids. Per germline, CDR1 SGDLS and CDR2 YYNGEE. With 4 bases removed from V and 0 bases from J, the gap between germline ends came to 7 bases. CDR3 loop: CASSPLSTNEKLFF. DNA of the CDR3: TGTGCCAGCAGCCCACTATCAACTAATGAAAAACTGTTTTTT. The full variable domain, rest sourced from reference TRBV9 and TRBJ1-4, is DSGVTQTPKHLITATGQRVTLRCSPRSGDLSVYWYQQSLDQGLQFLIQYYNGEERAKGNILERFSAQQFPDLHSELNLSSLELGDSALYFCASSPLSTNEKLFFGSGTQLSVL.

This clone has just a few counts. The V gene is TRBV5-1, the J gene TRBJ1-5; D uncertain. V was pared by 0 bases and J by 3 bases, with 10 bases between. This CDR3 spans 15 amino acids. Germline V gene data show CDR1 as SGHRS and CDR2 as YFSETQ. The CDR3 nucleotides are TGCGCCAGCAGCTTGGAAACGGGTTTCAATCAGCCCCAGCATTTT. It yields the protein CASSLETGFNQPQHF.

This rearrangement joins TRBV29-1 to TRBJ2-1, with 9 bases that match TRBD1. CDR3 size: 14 residues. Germline V gene lookup returns CDR1 SQVTM and CDR2 ANQGSEA. Germline trimming cut 6 bases from V and 7 bases from J; bases unmatched to any gene: 10. The CDR3 DNA follows: TGCAGCGTCAAAGGGACAGGGATTATGAATGAGCAGTTCTTC. It codes for CSVKGTGIMNEQFF.

The chain joins TRBV7-9 to TRBJ1-2; possible D gene TRBD1, 5 bases. Germline CDR1 and CDR2: SEHNR and FQNEAQ (reference sequence). V lost 1 base and J lost 2, with 8 bases in between. The CDR3 runs 14 residues. Here the CDR3 reads CASSLGGKNYGYTF. In nucleotides, the CDR3 is TGTGCCAGCAGCTTAGGGGGGAAGAACTATGGCTACACCTTC. Together with reference TRBV7-9 and TRBJ1-2, the CDR3 gives the full variable domain: DTGVSQNPRHKITKRGQNVTFRCDPISEHNRLYWYRQTLGQGPEFLTYFQNEAQLEKSRLLSDRFSAERPKGSFSTLEIQRTEQGDSAMYLCASSLGGKNYGYTFGSGTRLTVV.

The rearrangement links TRBV7-3 to TRBJ1-5; no clear D gene. The CDR3 is 13 residues long. Germline V gene sequence: CDR1 SGHTA, CDR2 FQGTGA. Between the trimmed V and J ends, which lost 4 bases and 4 bases, there was a span of 8 bases. CDR3 sequence reads: CASSSRPNQPQHF. The CDR3 DNA reads as TGTGCCAGCAGCTCGAGGCCGAATCAGCCCCAGCATTTT.

The chain carries TRBV7-2 and TRBJ2-7; 7 nucleotides agree with TRBD2. Per germline, CDR1 SGHTA and CDR2 FQGNSA. The CDR3 extends over 15 amino acids. V lost 4 bases, J lost 3 bases, and 9 bases stayed unmatched. The CDR3 spells CASSSQSGTGYEQYF. In DNA, the CDR3 is TGTGCCAGCAGCTCACAAAGCGGGACGGGCTACGAGCAGTACTTC.

This sequence joins TRBV15 and TRBJ2-1; TRBD2 agrees at 15 bases. Per the germline V gene, CDR1 is LNHNV and CDR2 is YYDKDF (reference sequence). Unmatched junction bases numbered 8, after V lost 5 bases and J lost 9 bases. This CDR3 is 16 amino acids long. CDR3 region: CATSGYSGLAGGEQFF. The CDR3 DNA reads as TGTGCCACCAGCGGGTACTCGGGACTAGCGGGAGGTGAGCAGTTCTTC. The entire variable domain, with the rest obtained from reference TRBV15 and TRBJ2-1, is as follows: DAMVIQNPRYQVTQFGKPVTLSCSQTLNHNVMYWYQQKSSQAPKLLFHYYDKDFNNEADTPDNFQSRRPNTSFCFLDIRSPGLGDTAMYLCATSGYSGLAGGEQFFGPGTRLTVL.

This CDR3 reads CAWSLRVDTQYF. The CDR3 DNA is TGTGCCTGGAGTCTAAGGGTCGATACGCAGTATTTT. V gene TRBV30 combines with J gene TRBJ2-3; D is unclear. V was shortened by 2 bases and J by 6 bases, with 9 bases between the two germline ends. Per germline, CDR1 GTSNPN and CDR2 SVGIG (reference sequence). The CDR3 contains 12 residues.

The chain employs TRBV7-2 and TRBJ2-7, with TRBD1 matching 10 bases. V was clipped by 4 bases and J by 1 base; unmatched bases: 4. This CDR3 comprises 15 residues. CDR1 SGHTA and CDR2 FQGNSA come from the germline V gene. The CDR3: CASSWRDRGSYEQYF. As DNA, the CDR3 is TGTGCCAGCAGCTGGCGGGACAGGGGTTCCTACGAGCAGTACTTC.

The table lists this clone with a few counts. CDR3 DNA: TGTGCCAGCAGCCGAGGACAGGCGGAGACCCAGTACTTC. As protein: CASSRGQAETQYF. The chain combines TRBV7-9 with TRBJ2-5; 7 bases align to TRBD1. The CDR3 has 13 residues. The V gene's germline CDR1 is SEHNR and CDR2 FQNEAQ (reference sequence). V lost 5 bases and J lost 5; bases outside the gene matches: 5.

The chain is built from TRBV28 and TRBJ2-3; TRBD1 aligns across 8 bases. The germline V gene has CDR1 MDHEN and CDR2 SYDVKM. The V and J ends lost 5 bases and 9 bases, in that order; junction bases with no gene match: 13. This CDR3 has 15 residues. The CDR3 protein is CASSPPDRVQGTQYF. The CDR3 region has the DNA TGTGCCAGCAGTCCCCCGGACAGGGTCCAAGGGACGCAGTATTTT.

The chain recombines TRBV9 with TRBJ2-3, with unresolved D. This CDR3 is built from 14 residues. V gave up 0 bases and J gave up 6 bases, with 11 bases separating them. Germline V gives CDR1 SGDLS, CDR2 YYNGEE. Here the CDR3 reads CASSVGVVWDTQYF. DNA for the CDR3: TGTGCCAGCAGCGTAGGGGTCGTTTGGGATACGCAGTATTTT.

The V call is TRBV7-3, the J call TRBJ2-2, with 9 bases fitting TRBD1. Per the germline V gene, CDR1 is SGHTA and CDR2 is FQGTGA. Losses at the gene ends were 0 bases for V and 3 bases for J; bases not matched to a gene: 5. The CDR3 consists of 17 residues. In DNA, the CDR3 is TGTGCCAGCAGCTTAACTCACAGGGGGCGAGACACCGGGGAGCTGTTTTTT. This codes for CASSLTHRGRDTGELFF. The variable domain in full, completed from reference TRBV7-3 and TRBJ2-2, reads GAGVSQTPSNKVTEKGKYVELRCDPISGHTALYWYRQSLGQGPEFLIYFQGTGAADDSGLPNDRFFAVRPEGSVSTLKIQRTERGDSAVYLCASSLTHRGRDTGELFFGEGSRLTVL.